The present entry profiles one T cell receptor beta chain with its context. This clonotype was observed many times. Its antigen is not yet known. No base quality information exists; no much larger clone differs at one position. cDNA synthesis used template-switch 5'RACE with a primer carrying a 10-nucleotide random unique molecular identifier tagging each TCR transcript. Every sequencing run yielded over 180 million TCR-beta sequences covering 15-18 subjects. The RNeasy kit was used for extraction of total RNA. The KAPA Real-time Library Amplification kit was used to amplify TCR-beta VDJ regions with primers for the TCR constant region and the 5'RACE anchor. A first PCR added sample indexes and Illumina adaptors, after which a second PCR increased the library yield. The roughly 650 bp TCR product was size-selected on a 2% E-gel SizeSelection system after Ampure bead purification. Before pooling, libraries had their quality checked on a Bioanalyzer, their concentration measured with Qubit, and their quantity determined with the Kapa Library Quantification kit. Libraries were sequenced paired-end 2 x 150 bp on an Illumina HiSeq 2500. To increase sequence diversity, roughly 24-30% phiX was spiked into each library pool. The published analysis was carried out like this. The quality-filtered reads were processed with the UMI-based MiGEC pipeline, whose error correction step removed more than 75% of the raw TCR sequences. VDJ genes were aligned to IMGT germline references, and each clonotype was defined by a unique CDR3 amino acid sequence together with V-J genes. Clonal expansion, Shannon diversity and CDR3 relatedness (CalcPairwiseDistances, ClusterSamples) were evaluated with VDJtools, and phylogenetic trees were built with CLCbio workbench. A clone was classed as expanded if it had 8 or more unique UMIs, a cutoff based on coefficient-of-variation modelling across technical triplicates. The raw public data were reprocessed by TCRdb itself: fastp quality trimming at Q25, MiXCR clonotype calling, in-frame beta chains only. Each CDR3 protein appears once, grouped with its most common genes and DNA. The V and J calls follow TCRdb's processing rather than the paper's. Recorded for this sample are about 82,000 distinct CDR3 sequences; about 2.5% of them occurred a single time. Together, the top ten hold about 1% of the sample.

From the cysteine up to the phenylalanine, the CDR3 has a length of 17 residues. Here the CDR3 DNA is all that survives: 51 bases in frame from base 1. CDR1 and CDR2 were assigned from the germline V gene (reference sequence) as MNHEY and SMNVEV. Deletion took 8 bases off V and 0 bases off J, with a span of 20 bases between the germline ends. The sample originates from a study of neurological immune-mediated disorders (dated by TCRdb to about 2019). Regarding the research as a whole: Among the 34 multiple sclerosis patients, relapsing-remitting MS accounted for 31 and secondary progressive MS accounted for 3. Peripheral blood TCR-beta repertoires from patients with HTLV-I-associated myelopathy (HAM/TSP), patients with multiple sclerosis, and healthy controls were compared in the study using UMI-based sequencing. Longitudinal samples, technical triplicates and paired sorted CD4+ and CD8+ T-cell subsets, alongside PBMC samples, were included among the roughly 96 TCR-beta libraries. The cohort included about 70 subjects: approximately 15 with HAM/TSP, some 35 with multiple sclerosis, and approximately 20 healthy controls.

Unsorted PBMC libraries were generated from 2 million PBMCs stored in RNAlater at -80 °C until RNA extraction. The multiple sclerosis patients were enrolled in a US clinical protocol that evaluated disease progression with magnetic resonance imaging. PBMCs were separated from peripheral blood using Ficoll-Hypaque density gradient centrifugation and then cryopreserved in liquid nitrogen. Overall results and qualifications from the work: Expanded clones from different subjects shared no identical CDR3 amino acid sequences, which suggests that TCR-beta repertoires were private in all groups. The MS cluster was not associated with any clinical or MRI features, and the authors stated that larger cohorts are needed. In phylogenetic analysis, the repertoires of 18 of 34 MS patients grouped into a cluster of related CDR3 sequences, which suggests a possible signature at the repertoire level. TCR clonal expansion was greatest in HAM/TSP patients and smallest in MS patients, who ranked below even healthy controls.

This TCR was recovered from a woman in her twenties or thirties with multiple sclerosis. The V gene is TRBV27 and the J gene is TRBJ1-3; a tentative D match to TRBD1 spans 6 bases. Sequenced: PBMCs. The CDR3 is CASGKGGAGYSGNTIYF. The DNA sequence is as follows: TGTGCCAGCGGTAAAGGGGGGGCCGGCTACTCTGGAAACACCATATATTTT.